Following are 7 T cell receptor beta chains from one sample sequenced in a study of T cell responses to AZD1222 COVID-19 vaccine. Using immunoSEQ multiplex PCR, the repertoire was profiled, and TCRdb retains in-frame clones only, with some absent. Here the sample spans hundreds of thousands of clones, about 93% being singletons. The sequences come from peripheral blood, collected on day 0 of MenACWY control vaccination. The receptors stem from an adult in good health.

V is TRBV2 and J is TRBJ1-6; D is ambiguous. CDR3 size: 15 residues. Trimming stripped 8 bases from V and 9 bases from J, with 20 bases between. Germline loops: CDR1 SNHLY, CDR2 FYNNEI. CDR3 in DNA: TGTGCCAGCTTAAATCAGCTTCACATCGTTTCACCCCTCCACTTT. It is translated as CASLNQLHIVSPLHF.

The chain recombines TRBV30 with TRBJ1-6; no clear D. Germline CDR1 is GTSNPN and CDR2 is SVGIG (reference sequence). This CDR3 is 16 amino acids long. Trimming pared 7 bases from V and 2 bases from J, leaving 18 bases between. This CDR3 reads CAYVVVPYTYNSPLHF. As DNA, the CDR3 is TGTGCCTATGTAGTGGTACCCTACACCTATAATTCACCCCTCCACTTT. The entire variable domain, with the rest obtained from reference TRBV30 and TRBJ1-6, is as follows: SQTIHQWPATLVQPVGSPLSLECTVEGTSNPNLYWYRQAAGRGLQLLFYSVGIGQISSEVPQNLSASRPQDRQFILSSKKLLLSDSGFYLCAYVVVPYTYNSPLHFGNGTRLTVT.

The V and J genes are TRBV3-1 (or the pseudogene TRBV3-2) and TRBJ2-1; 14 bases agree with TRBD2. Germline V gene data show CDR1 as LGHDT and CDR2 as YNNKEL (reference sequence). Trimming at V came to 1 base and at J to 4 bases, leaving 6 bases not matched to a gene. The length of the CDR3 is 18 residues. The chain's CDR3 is CASSQGLAGGQLYNEQFF. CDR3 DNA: TGTGCCAGCAGCCAAGGACTAGCGGGGGGGCAATTGTACAATGAGCAGTTCTTC.

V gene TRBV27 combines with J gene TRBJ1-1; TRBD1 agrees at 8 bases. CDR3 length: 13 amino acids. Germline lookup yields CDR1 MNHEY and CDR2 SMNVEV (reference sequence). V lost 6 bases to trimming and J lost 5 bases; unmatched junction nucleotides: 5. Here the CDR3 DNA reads TGTGCCAGCAGCCTACAGGGGGTGACTGAAGCTTTCTTT. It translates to CASSLQGVTEAFF.

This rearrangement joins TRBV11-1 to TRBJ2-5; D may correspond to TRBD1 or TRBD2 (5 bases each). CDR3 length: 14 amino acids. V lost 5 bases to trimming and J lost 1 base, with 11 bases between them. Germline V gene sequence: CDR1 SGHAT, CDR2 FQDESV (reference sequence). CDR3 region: CASSPGTGQETQYF. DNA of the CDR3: TGTGCCAGCAGCCCCGGGACGGGCCAAGAGACCCAGTACTTC.

The CDR3 DNA reads as TGTGCCAGCAGGCCTCTCCCGGTTGACAGGGACGAAAAACTGTTTTTT. Translated: CASRPLPVDRDEKLFF. The chain couples TRBV5-8 to TRBJ1-4; TRBD1 matches at 7 bases. Germline V gene data show CDR1 as SGHTS and CDR2 as YDEGEE. This CDR3 has 16 amino acids. The V gene end was trimmed by 5 bases and the J gene end by 8 bases; junction bases not matched to a gene: 15.

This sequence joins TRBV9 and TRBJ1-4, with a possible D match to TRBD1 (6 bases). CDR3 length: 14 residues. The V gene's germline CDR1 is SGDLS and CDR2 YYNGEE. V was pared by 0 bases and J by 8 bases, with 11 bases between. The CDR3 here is CASSVDQGREKLFF. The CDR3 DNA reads TGTGCCAGCAGCGTAGACCAGGGGAGAGAAAAACTGTTTTTT.